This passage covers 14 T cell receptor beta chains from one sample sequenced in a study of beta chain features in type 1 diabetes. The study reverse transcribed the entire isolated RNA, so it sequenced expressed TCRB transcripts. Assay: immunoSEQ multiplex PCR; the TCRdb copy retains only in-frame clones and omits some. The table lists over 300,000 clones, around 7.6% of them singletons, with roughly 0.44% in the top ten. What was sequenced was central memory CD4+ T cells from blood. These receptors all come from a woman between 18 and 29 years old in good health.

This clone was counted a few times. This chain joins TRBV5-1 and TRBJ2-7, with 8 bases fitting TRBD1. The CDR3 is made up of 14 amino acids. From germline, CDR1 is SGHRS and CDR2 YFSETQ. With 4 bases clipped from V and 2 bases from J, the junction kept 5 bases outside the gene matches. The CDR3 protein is CASSKGQGPYEQYF. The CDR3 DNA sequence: TGCGCCAGCAGCAAAGGACAGGGACCCTACGAGCAGTACTTC.

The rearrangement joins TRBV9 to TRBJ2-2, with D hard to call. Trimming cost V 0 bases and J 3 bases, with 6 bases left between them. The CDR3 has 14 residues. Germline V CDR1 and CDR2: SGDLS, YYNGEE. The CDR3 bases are TGTGCCAGCAGCGTAGAATACTACACCGGGGAGCTGTTTTTT. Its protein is CASSVEYYTGELFF.

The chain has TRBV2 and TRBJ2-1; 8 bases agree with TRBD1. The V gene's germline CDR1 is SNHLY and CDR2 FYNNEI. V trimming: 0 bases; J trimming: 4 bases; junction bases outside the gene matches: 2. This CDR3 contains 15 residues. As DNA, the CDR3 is TGTGCCAGCAGTGAAGCGGGACAGGCGTACAATGAGCAGTTCTTC. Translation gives CASSEAGQAYNEQFF.

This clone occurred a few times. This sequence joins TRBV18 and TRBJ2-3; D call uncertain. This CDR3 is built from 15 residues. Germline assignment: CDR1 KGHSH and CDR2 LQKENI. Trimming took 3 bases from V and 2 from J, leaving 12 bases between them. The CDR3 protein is CASSPNIGSTDTQYF. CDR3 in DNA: TGTGCCAGCTCACCGAACATCGGATCCACAGATACGCAGTATTTT.

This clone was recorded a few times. The CDR3 reads CASSLYRVRQFF. The DNA of the CDR3 is TGTGCCAGCAGCCTGTACAGGGTACGGCAGTTCTTC. The chain is built from TRBV14 and TRBJ2-1; D is possibly TRBD1 (6 bases). The CDR3 runs 12 residues. V shed 4 bases and J shed 12 bases, with 13 bases lying between them. Looked up from germline, CDR1 is SGHDN and CDR2 is FVKESK.

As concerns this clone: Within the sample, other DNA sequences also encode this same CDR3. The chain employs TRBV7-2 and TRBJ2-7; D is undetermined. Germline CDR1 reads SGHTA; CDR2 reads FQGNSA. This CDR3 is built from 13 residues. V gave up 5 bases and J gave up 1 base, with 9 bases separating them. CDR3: CASSRDPSYEQYF. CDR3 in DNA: TGTGCCAGCAGCCGCGACCCATCCTACGAGCAGTACTTC.

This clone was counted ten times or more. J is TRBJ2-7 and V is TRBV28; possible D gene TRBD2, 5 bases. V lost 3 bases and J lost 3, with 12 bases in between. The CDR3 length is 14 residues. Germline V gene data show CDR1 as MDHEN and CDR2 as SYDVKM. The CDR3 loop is CASSFPGSDYEQYF. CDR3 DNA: TGTGCCAGCAGTTTCCCGGGATCCGACTACGAGCAGTACTTC. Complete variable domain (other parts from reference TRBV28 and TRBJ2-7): DVKVTQSSRYLVKRTGEKVFLECVQDMDHENMFWYRQDPGLGLRLIYFSYDVKMKEKGDIPEGYSVSREKKERFSLILESASTNQTSMYLCASSFPGSDYEQYFGPGTRLTVT.

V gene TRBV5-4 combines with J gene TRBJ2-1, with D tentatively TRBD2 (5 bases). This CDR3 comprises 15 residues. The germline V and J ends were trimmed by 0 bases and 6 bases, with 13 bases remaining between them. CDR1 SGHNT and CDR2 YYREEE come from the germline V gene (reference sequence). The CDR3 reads CASSLGLAPINEQFF. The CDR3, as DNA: TGTGCCAGCAGCTTGGGGCTAGCCCCTATCAATGAGCAGTTCTTC.

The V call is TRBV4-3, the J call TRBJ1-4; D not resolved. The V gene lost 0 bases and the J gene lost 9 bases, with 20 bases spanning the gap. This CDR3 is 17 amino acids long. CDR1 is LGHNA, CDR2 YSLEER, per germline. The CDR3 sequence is CASSQDIVQMAGQKLFF. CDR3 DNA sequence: TGCGCCAGCAGCCAAGATATCGTTCAAATGGCCGGTCAAAAACTGTTTTTT.

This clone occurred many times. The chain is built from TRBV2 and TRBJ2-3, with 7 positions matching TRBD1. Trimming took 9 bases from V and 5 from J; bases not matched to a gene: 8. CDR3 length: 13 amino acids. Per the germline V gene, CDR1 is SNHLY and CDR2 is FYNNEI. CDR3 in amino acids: CASHRDSGDTQYF. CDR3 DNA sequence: TGTGCCAGTCACCGGGACAGCGGAGATACGCAGTATTTT.

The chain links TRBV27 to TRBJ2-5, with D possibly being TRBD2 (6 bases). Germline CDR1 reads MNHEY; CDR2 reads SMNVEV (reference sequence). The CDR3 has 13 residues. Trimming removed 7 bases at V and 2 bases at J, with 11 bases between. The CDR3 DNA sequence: TGTGCCAGCAAACGGGACTCACAAGAGACCCAGTACTTC. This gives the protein CASKRDSQETQYF.

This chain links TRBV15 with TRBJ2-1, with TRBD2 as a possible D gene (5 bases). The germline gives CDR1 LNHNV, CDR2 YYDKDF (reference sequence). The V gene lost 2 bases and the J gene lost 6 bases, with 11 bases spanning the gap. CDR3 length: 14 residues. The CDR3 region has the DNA TGTGCCACCAGCAGAAACGGACTGGCCAATGAGCAGTTCTTC. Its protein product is CATSRNGLANEQFF.

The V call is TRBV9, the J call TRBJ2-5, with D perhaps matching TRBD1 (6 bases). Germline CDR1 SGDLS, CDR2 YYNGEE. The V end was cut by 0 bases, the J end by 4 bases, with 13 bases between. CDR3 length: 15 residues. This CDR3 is CASSVGQEIRETQYF. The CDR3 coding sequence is TGTGCCAGCAGCGTAGGACAGGAGATTAGAGAGACCCAGTACTTC.

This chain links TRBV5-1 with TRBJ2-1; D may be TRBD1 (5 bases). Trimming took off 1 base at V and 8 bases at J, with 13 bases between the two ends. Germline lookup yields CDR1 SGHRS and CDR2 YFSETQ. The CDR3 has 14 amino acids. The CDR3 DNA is TGCGCCAGCAGCTTGAGTTTAGGGGTCCATGAGCAGTTCTTC. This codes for CASSLSLGVHEQFF.